Shown below are 29 T cell receptor beta chains from a single sample sequenced in a study of Ad26.COV2.S vaccination and SARS-CoV-2 variants. Treatment in this sample: approximately 18 received Ad26.COV2.S at low or high dose, single or two shots; 5 received placebo; per-sample allocation not given. Sampling took place 63 days after the first vaccine or placebo injection. TCRdb's table, derived via immunoSEQ multiplex PCR, lists solely in-frame clones and lacks some. In the table there are about 370,000 clones, about 89% of which are singletons. The specimen comprised peripheral blood, sampled in a trial of Ad26.COV2.S vaccine versus placebo. These receptors were collected from a person aged 18-65 years who received the Ad26.COV2.S COVID-19 vaccine or a placebo.

This clone was detected only once. This rearrangement joins TRBV5-1 to TRBJ1-4; D is unresolved. Germline V gene data show CDR1 as SGHRS and CDR2 as YFSETQ. Trimming took 0 bases from V and 11 from J, leaving 20 bases between them. The CDR3 has 16 amino acids. CDR3 amino acids: CASSLAADYTSGKLFF. Written as DNA, the CDR3 is TGCGCCAGCAGCTTGGCCGCGGACTACACAAGCGGGAAACTGTTTTTT. The full variable domain, completed using reference TRBV5-1 and TRBJ1-4, is KAGVTQTPRYLIKTRGQQVTLSCSPISGHRSVSWYQQTPGQGLQFLFEYFSETQRNKGNFPGRFSGRQFSNSRSEMNVSTLELGDSALYLCASSLAADYTSGKLFFGSGTQLSVL.

V gene TRBV19 combines with J gene TRBJ1-6; D may be TRBD1 (5 bases). Trimming took off 9 bases at V and 8 bases at J, with 14 bases between the two ends. Per germline, CDR1 LNHDA and CDR2 SQIVND (reference sequence). The CDR3 runs to 13 residues. The CDR3 loop reads CASGTMRHSPLHF. The CDR3 nucleotides read TGTGCCAGCGGGACTATGAGGCATTCACCCCTCCACTTT.

V usage is TRBV2 and J usage is TRBJ2-5; D gene ambiguous. The V end lost 3 bases, the J end lost 5 bases, and 16 bases lay between the germline ends. This CDR3 has 15 residues. Germline V gene sequence: CDR1 SNHLY, CDR2 FYNNEI. Written as DNA, the CDR3 is TGTGCCAGCAGTGAGACTGCTGTAGCAGCTGAGACCCAGTACTTC. Residues: CASSETAVAAETQYF.

This clone was detected once. The chain combines TRBV7-2 with TRBJ1-4; possible D gene TRBD1, 5 bases. Trimming removed 3 bases from V and 13 bases from J, with 9 bases in between. This CDR3 contains 11 residues. From germline, CDR1 is SGHTA and CDR2 FQGNSA. This chain's CDR3 is CASSLDTGLFF. As DNA, the CDR3 is TGTGCCAGCAGCTTGGACACGGGACTGTTTTTT. The entire variable domain, with the rest obtained from reference TRBV7-2 and TRBJ1-4, is as follows: GAGVSQSPSNKVTEKGKDVELRCDPISGHTALYWYRQSLGQGLEFLIYFQGNSAPDKSGLPSDRFSAERTGGSVSTLTIQRTQQEDSAVYLCASSLDTGLFFGSGTQLSVL.

This clone was picked up a small number of times. The rearrangement joins TRBV15 to TRBJ1-1, with a tentative D call TRBD1 (5 bases). The V end lost 4 bases, the J end lost 6 bases, and 9 bases lay between the germline ends. CDR1 LNHNV and CDR2 YYDKDF come from the germline V gene (reference sequence). There are 12 residues in the CDR3. The CDR3 protein is CATSKGAPEAFF. CDR3 sequence (DNA): TGTGCCACCAGCAAAGGGGCCCCTGAAGCTTTCTTT.

The genes are TRBV5-1 and TRBJ1-2; 8 bases are a match to TRBD1. The trim removed 3 bases at V and 4 bases at J, leaving 5 bases unmatched. The CDR3 is 14 residues long. Germline CDR1 reads SGHRS; CDR2 reads YFSETQ. This CDR3 reads CASSSSGQAYGYTF. In DNA, the CDR3 is TGCGCCAGCAGCTCGTCGGGACAGGCCTATGGCTACACCTTC.

This clone appeared once. The rearrangement joins TRBV6-1 to TRBJ1-2; possible D gene TRBD1, 5 bases. V was trimmed by 0 bases and J by 9 bases, leaving 11 bases between them. There are 13 residues in the CDR3. Germline loops: CDR1 MNHNS, CDR2 SASEGT. As DNA, the CDR3 is TGTGCCAGCAGTGAAGCAAGGGACGACAGCTACACCTTC. Its protein product is CASSEARDDSYTF.

The chain is built from TRBV11-3 and TRBJ2-5; TRBD1 matches at 7 bases. J lost 1 base, V lost 7 bases, and 15 bases had no gene match. The CDR3 runs to 17 residues. Per germline, CDR1 SGHNT and CDR2 YENEEA. The CDR3 nucleotides are TGTGCCAGCAAAACAGGATGGGACAGCAGCTTCCAAGAGACCCAGTACTTC. It yields the protein CASKTGWDSSFQETQYF.

The chain couples TRBV19 to TRBJ2-1; D perhaps matches TRBD2 (6 bases). Germline CDR1 reads LNHDA; CDR2 reads SQIVND (reference sequence). Trimming shortened V by 3 bases and J by 8 bases, and 26 bases separated the two germline ends. The CDR3 covers 18 residues. CDR3 nucleotides: TGTGCCAGTAGTATTGATCCAGGGCGGGTTCGGGGAGGCTATGAGCAGTTCTTC. This sequence encodes CASSIDPGRVRGGYEQFF.

V usage is TRBV3-1 (or the pseudogene TRBV3-2) and J usage is TRBJ2-1; D possibly uses TRBD1 or TRBD2 (5 bases each). The germline V and J ends were trimmed by 1 base and 6 bases, with 13 bases remaining between them. This CDR3 has 15 residues. Germline CDR1 and CDR2: LGHDT and YNNKEL (reference sequence). CDR3 loop: CASSQVRRAGNEQFF. The CDR3 DNA reads as TGTGCCAGCAGCCAAGTACGCAGGGCGGGCAATGAGCAGTTCTTC.

The gene calls are TRBV28 and TRBJ2-1; maybe TRBD2 (7 bases). Between the trimmed V and J ends, which lost 7 bases and 5 bases, there was a span of 18 bases. There are 15 residues in the CDR3. Germline assignment: CDR1 MDHEN and CDR2 SYDVKM. Written as DNA, the CDR3 is TGTGCCAGCATGGGATTACGGGGGGCCAACAATGAGCAGTTCTTC. The encoded protein is CASMGLRGANNEQFF.

This clone was picked up one time. V gene TRBV5-6 combines with J gene TRBJ2-7, with D possibly being TRBD1 (6 bases). CDR1 is SGHDT and CDR2 is YYEEEE in the germline V gene. This CDR3 is built from 13 residues. Trimming pared 3 bases from V and 3 bases from J, leaving 10 bases between. Here the CDR3 reads CASSSDSHYEQYF. The CDR3 bases are TGTGCCAGCAGCTCGGACAGTCACTACGAGCAGTACTTC.

This chain links TRBV9 with TRBJ2-7; 8 positions agree with TRBD1. V was pared by 4 bases and J by 3 bases, with 9 bases of the junction left unmatched. CDR1 SGDLS and CDR2 YYNGEE come from the germline V gene. The CDR3 is 15 amino acids. The CDR3 DNA reads TGTGCCAGCAGCCCCCAGGGGGCCAGCGTCTACGAGCAGTACTTC. This encodes CASSPQGASVYEQYF.

The rearrangement uses TRBV15 and TRBJ2-7; 9 bases agree with TRBD1. The V gene's germline CDR1 is LNHNV and CDR2 YYDKDF (reference sequence). V dropped 0 bases and J dropped 7; count of bases not matched to a gene: 10. This CDR3 has 16 residues. CDR3 sequence (DNA): TGTGCCACCAGCAGAGAGTTACAGGGGGCTTCTCTGGAGCAGTACTTC. It yields the protein CATSRELQGASLEQYF.

The chain has TRBV6-5 and TRBJ2-7; weak D call: TRBD2 (6 bases). The ends were cut back, 7 bases at V and 3 bases at J, with 16 bases in the middle. This CDR3 spans 14 amino acids. CDR1 MNHEY and CDR2 SVGAGI come from the germline V gene. The CDR3 spells CASIDRGGGYEQYF. The CDR3 DNA sequence: TGTGCCAGCATCGACCGGGGAGGTGGCTACGAGCAGTACTTC.

The V call is TRBV6-5, the J call TRBJ1-2; no reliable D call. The length of the CDR3 is 15 residues. Trimming pared 6 bases from V and 3 bases from J, leaving 17 bases between. Germline CDR1 reads MNHEY; CDR2 reads SVGAGI. CDR3 sequence (DNA): TGTGCCAGCAGGTCTTATTTGGAGAATCACTATGGCTACACCTTC. Translating it yields CASRSYLENHYGYTF.

The DNA for the CDR3 is TGTGCCAGTAGTATAGGCCTCGGGACCCACACTGAAGCTTTCTTT. It is translated as CASSIGLGTHTEAFF. V and J are TRBV19 and TRBJ1-1; TRBD1 might be the D (5 bases). The CDR3 contains 15 residues. The germline V gene encodes CDR1 LNHDA and CDR2 SQIVND (reference sequence). V dropped 1 base and J dropped 3 bases, with 12 bases sitting between them.

The CDR3: CASSRTVDTQYF. The CDR3 nucleotides are TGTGCCAGCAGCCGGACCGTCGATACGCAGTATTTT. The chain carries TRBV6-2 or TRBV6-3 and TRBJ2-3, with D unresolved. Germline CDR1 MNHEY, CDR2 SVGEGT. Trimming pared 6 bases from V and 6 bases from J, leaving 10 bases between. The CDR3 covers 12 residues.

This clone was counted once. The J gene is TRBJ2-2, the V gene TRBV5-1; possibly TRBD1 for D (6 bases). CDR1 is SGHRS and CDR2 is YFSETQ in the germline V gene. The CDR3 is 15 residues long. Trimming cost V 0 bases and J 2 bases, with 8 bases left between them. The CDR3 loop is CASSLGDTNTGELFF. Here the CDR3 DNA reads TGCGCCAGCAGCTTGGGGGACACCAACACCGGGGAGCTGTTTTTT.

The rearrangement joins TRBV20-1 to TRBJ2-1; the match to TRBD2 covers 13 bases. Germline V gene data show CDR1 as DFQATT and CDR2 as SNEGSKA (reference sequence). There are 17 residues in the CDR3. Germline trimming cut 3 bases from V and 4 bases from J; bases unmatched to any gene: 9. The CDR3 sequence: CSASYSGTSGTYNEQFF. CDR3 sequence (DNA): TGCAGTGCTAGTTATTCCGGGACTAGCGGGACTTACAATGAGCAGTTCTTC.

This chain links TRBV2 with TRBJ2-1; 11 bases are a match to TRBD2. After removal of 3 bases from V and 6 bases from J, the junction contained 10 bases not matched to a gene. CDR1 is SNHLY, CDR2 FYNNEI, per germline. The CDR3 runs to 17 residues. The CDR3 region is CASSDGISGRALNEQFF. For the CDR3, the DNA is TGTGCCAGCAGTGACGGGATTAGCGGGAGGGCCCTCAATGAGCAGTTCTTC.

The V gene is TRBV4-1, the J gene TRBJ2-3; TRBD1 aligns across 9 bases. J was trimmed by 2 bases and V by 4 bases; bases with no gene match: 7. Germline V gene lookup returns CDR1 MGHRA and CDR2 YSYEKL. The CDR3 spans 16 residues. The CDR3 loop reads CASSPADRGDTDTQYF. The CDR3 DNA reads TGCGCCAGCAGCCCTGCGGACAGGGGAGACACAGATACGCAGTATTTT.

The table lists this clone with many counts. This chain joins TRBV7-8 and TRBJ1-1; D is unclear. Trimming took 4 bases from V and 1 from J, leaving 10 bases between them. CDR3 length equals 14 residues. Germline loops: CDR1 SGHVS, CDR2 FQNEAQ. Here the CDR3 reads CASSSRHPNTEAFF. CDR3 coding DNA: TGTGCCAGCAGCTCGCGTCACCCGAACACTGAAGCTTTCTTT.

The V call is TRBV2, the J call TRBJ2-1, with 7 bases identical to TRBD2. The CDR3 loop spans 16 amino acids. CDR1 and CDR2 (germline): SNHLY, FYNNEI. After removal of 0 bases from V and 3 bases from J, the junction contained 5 bases not matched to a gene. CDR3 DNA: TGTGCCAGCAGTGAAGCGCGACTAGCAGACTACAATGAGCAGTTCTTC. This gives the protein CASSEARLADYNEQFF.

J is TRBJ1-6 and V is TRBV20-1; 7 bases are a match to TRBD1. The V and J ends lost 6 bases and 19 bases, in that order; junction bases with no gene match: 6. The CDR3 spans 9 residues. Germline V gives CDR1 DFQATT, CDR2 SNEGSKA (reference sequence). The CDR3 loop reads CSAQQGSHF. The CDR3 region has the DNA TGCAGTGCCCAACAGGGGTCTCACTTT.

V is TRBV11-3 and J is TRBJ2-1; tentatively, D is TRBD1 (6 bases). This CDR3 region has 13 residues. V lost 7 bases to trimming and J lost 7 bases, with 14 bases between them. CDR1 and CDR2 (germline): SGHNT, YENEEA. The CDR3 bases are TGTGCCAGCACTGGGGCAGGGGTGAATGAGCAGTTCTTC. Amino acids: CASTGAGVNEQFF.

In DNA, the CDR3 is TGTGCCAGCAGTGGGGGGGCAGAAGAGACCCAGTACTTC. This codes for CASSGGAEETQYF. The V call is TRBV2, the J call TRBJ2-5; D may correspond to TRBD1 or TRBD2 (6 bases each). Per germline, CDR1 SNHLY and CDR2 FYNNEI. The CDR3 is 13 residues long. Between the trimmed V and J ends, which lost 4 bases and 3 bases, there was a span of 9 bases.

V and J are TRBV10-3 and TRBJ1-3, with 9 positions matching TRBD1. Per germline, CDR1 ENHRY and CDR2 SYGVKD. The CDR3 consists of 15 residues. Losses at the gene ends were 7 bases for V and 1 base for J; bases not matched to a gene: 5. CDR3 in amino acids: CAIKAGTGSGNTIYF. In DNA form, the CDR3 reads TGTGCCATCAAAGCCGGGACAGGGTCTGGAAACACCATATATTTT.

This rearrangement joins TRBV4-2 to TRBJ2-7; D assignment may be TRBD1 or TRBD2 (5 bases each). The CDR3 totals 15 residues. Germline V gives CDR1 LGHNA, CDR2 YNFKEQ. V lost 1 base and J 5 bases, leaving 15 bases between the germline ends. CDR3 residues: CASSQVRDGANEQYF. In DNA form, the CDR3 reads TGTGCCAGCAGCCAAGTCAGGGACGGGGCGAACGAGCAGTACTTC.